This T cell receptor beta chain was captured in a study of memory CD4+ T cells and cytomegalovirus serostatus. Overall study results and limits: Suggested: most of the CMV-linked TCR signature lies in CD4+ memory cells.

As handled by the study authors: After removing out-of-frame reads, around 2.2 million distinct TCRbeta sequences remained. The method was immunoSEQ multiplex PCR; TCRdb's version includes in-frame clones alone and lacks a portion of them. The DNA gave D and trimming, while V, J and clone size come from that table. The table lists about 60,000 clones, over 70% of them singletons. CDR1 is SGDLS, CDR2 YYNGEE, per germline. Trimming shortened V by 0 bases and J by 8 bases, and 15 bases separated the two germline ends. CDR3 length: 15 residues. The sort gate was single viable CD3+CD4+CD8-CD45RO+ cells for memory CD4+ T cells. Serum IgG to CMV pp150, pp28, p38 and p52 defined serostatus. With regard to this clone: Antigen unknown.

The sequencing input was memory CD4+ T cells from blood. The V and J genes are TRBV9 and TRBJ1-3, with D perhaps TRBD1 (5 bases). The TCR sequence derives from an adult in good health and CMV-seropositive. The CDR3 DNA follows: TGTGCCAGCAGCGTAGGTCAGAGGGGAATAGACACCATATATTTT. It is translated as CASSVGQRGIDTIYF.